The 18 T cell receptor beta chains below come from one sample, sequenced in a study of blood T cell repertoires in COVID-19. Assay used: immunoSEQ multiplex PCR; TCRdb lists only in-frame clones, some missing. The sample has roughly 90,000 clones, 65% to 90% seen once. Sequencing used peripheral blood. Receptors were obtained from a woman older than 75 with active or convalescent COVID-19.

CDR3 DNA: TGTGCCAGCAGCAAGGGACATTTAGAGACCCAGTACTTC. This encodes CASSKGHLETQYF. The chain links TRBV12-3 or TRBV12-4 to TRBJ2-5, with a possible D match to TRBD1 (6 bases). CDR3 length equals 13 residues. Trimming removed 6 bases at V and 4 bases at J, with 12 bases between.

The V call is TRBV3-1 (or the pseudogene TRBV3-2), the J call TRBJ2-5, with D hard to call. Germline lookup yields CDR1 LGHDT and CDR2 YNNKEL (reference sequence). This CDR3 region has 11 residues. Deletions cut 3 bases from V and 5 bases from J, with 4 bases between. In DNA, the CDR3 is TGTGCCAGCAGCCAGAGTGAGACCCAGTACTTC. It is translated as CASSQSETQYF.

The chain uses TRBV19 and TRBJ1-1; TRBD1 aligns across 8 bases. The CDR3 covers 14 residues. V trimming: 9 bases; J trimming: 0 bases; junction bases outside the gene matches: 6. Germline V gene sequence: CDR1 LNHDA, CDR2 SQIVND (reference sequence). This chain's CDR3 is CASRQGYLNTEAFF. The CDR3 region has the DNA TGTGCCAGCCGACAGGGGTATTTGAACACTGAAGCTTTCTTT.

As to this clone: Other nucleotide sequences from this sample produce the same CDR3. V gene TRBV7-2 combines with J gene TRBJ1-2; maybe TRBD1 (5 bases). Trimming cost V 0 bases and J 8 bases, with 7 bases left between them. Per germline, CDR1 SGHTA and CDR2 FQGNSA. The CDR3 is made up of 12 amino acids. In DNA, the CDR3 is TGTGCCAGCAGCTTAGCTGGGGGGGGCTACACCTTC. Protein: CASSLAGGGYTF.

The rearrangement uses TRBV19 and TRBJ1-5; a weak D match, TRBD1 (6 bases). The germline V and J ends were trimmed by 5 bases and 6 bases, with 17 bases remaining between them. The CDR3 is 15 amino acids. The germline V gene encodes CDR1 LNHDA and CDR2 SQIVND (reference sequence). The CDR3 is CASSFGQGYSQPQHF. The CDR3, as DNA: TGTGCCAGTAGTTTCGGCCAGGGGTACTCTCAGCCCCAGCATTTT.

J is TRBJ2-5 and V is TRBV7-8; the match to TRBD1 covers 7 bases. There are 13 residues in the CDR3. CDR1 and CDR2 from the germline V gene are SGHVS and FQNEAQ. Trimming cost V 6 bases and J 7 bases; bases outside gene matches: 8. This chain's CDR3 is CASSPQGLGTQYF. The CDR3, as DNA: TGTGCCAGCAGTCCACAGGGGTTAGGGACCCAGTACTTC.

This sequence joins TRBV5-4 and TRBJ2-5; D remains unclear. The V gene's germline CDR1 is SGHNT and CDR2 YYREEE (reference sequence). The length of the CDR3 is 15 residues. V was pared by 1 base and J by 2 bases, with 12 bases between. The CDR3 bases are TGTGCCAGCAGCTTGAAGTCTAGGAGTCAAGAGACCCAGTACTTC. It codes for CASSLKSRSQETQYF.

As for this clone: A read error may account for a junction end that differs from germline. The chain is built from TRBV28 and TRBJ2-7; D not certain. Germline V CDR1 and CDR2: MDHEN, SYDVKM. The CDR3 contains 12 residues. CDR3 residues: CASSTTPIHPNF. In DNA form, the CDR3 reads TGTGCCAGTTCGACAACACCAATTCACCCCAACTTC. The variable domain in full, with the rest retrieved from reference TRBV28 and TRBJ2-7, is DVKVTQSSRYLVKRTGEKVFLECVQDMDHENMFWYRQDPGLGLRLIYFSYDVKMKEKGDIPEGYSVSREKKERFSLILESASTNQTSMYLCASSTTPIHPNFGPGTRLTVT.

J is TRBJ2-1 and V is TRBV7-3, with unresolved D. This CDR3 is built from 13 residues. With 5 bases removed from V and 13 bases from J, the gap between germline ends came to 18 bases. Germline CDR1 SGHTA, CDR2 FQGTGA. The CDR3 DNA reads as TGTGCCAGCAGCACCCACCCGGAGACCCCACAGTTCTTC. Translated: CASSTHPETPQFF.

This clone occurred once. This chain links TRBV9 with TRBJ2-3; 7 positions match TRBD2. The junction had 2 bases not matched to a gene; V was cut back by 0 bases and J by 1 base. The CDR3 has 15 amino acids. Germline assignment: CDR1 SGDLS and CDR2 YYNGEE. CDR3 in amino acids: CASSVGGLGTDTQYF. DNA of the CDR3: TGTGCCAGCAGCGTAGGCGGACTAGGCACAGATACGCAGTATTTT.

The V and J genes are TRBV6-5 and TRBJ1-2; D perhaps matches TRBD1 (6 bases). Looked up from germline, CDR1 is MNHEY and CDR2 is SVGAGI. The ends were cut back, 10 bases at V and 2 bases at J, with 14 bases in the middle. This CDR3 region has 13 residues. The CDR3 loop reads CAMTTTGNYGYTF. The CDR3 DNA sequence: TGTGCCATGACTACGACAGGAAACTATGGCTACACCTTC.

This clone was seen a few times. The chain uses TRBV29-1 and TRBJ2-7; D is perhaps TRBD1 (6 bases). V dropped 5 bases and J dropped 7 bases, with 15 bases sitting between them. CDR3 length equals 12 residues. The germline V gene encodes CDR1 SQVTM and CDR2 ANQGSEA. This CDR3 is CSVRLTGMEQYF. CDR3 in DNA: TGCAGCGTTCGACTAACAGGGATGGAGCAGTACTTC.

V and J are TRBV2 and TRBJ1-2, with 7 nucleotides matching TRBD1. V was pared by 7 bases and J by 8 bases, with 10 bases of the junction left unmatched. This CDR3 comprises 13 residues. The germline CDR1 and CDR2 sequences are SNHLY and FYNNEI. The CDR3 DNA sequence: TGTGCCAGCAACCTGCGACAGGGAATGGGCTACACCTTC. As protein: CASNLRQGMGYTF.

The rearrangement links TRBV24-1 to TRBJ1-5; tentative D call: TRBD1 (6 bases). Per the germline V gene, CDR1 is KGHDR and CDR2 is SFDVKD. V lost 9 bases and J 1 base, leaving 15 bases between the germline ends. CDR3 length equals 15 residues. The CDR3 region is CATSGVGQSNQPQHF. The CDR3 bases are TGTGCCACCTCAGGGGTGGGACAAAGCAATCAGCCCCAGCATTTT.

Only one count was recorded for this clone. The rearrangement joins TRBV4-3 to TRBJ1-5; tentative D call: TRBD1 (5 bases). The ends were cut back, 0 bases at V and 3 bases at J, with 15 bases in the middle. This CDR3 has 17 amino acids. CDR1 and CDR2 (germline): LGHNA, YSLEER. The CDR3, as DNA: TGCGCCAGCAGCCAAGATAGGCGGGGCACGGTCAATCAGCCCCAGCATTTT. It is translated as CASSQDRRGTVNQPQHF.

The J gene is TRBJ2-3, the V gene TRBV11-2, with 7 nucleotides matching TRBD2. V shed 1 base, J shed 0 bases, and the junction held 4 bases outside the gene matches. The CDR3 spans 16 residues. Germline loops: CDR1 SGHAT, CDR2 FQNNGV. The CDR3 reads CASSLGASGSTDTQYF. The CDR3 region has the DNA TGTGCCAGCAGCTTAGGGGCTAGCGGTAGCACAGATACGCAGTATTTT.

This rearrangement joins TRBV2 to TRBJ2-2, with TRBD2 identical over 8 bases. Losses at the gene ends were 3 bases for V and 7 bases for J; bases not matched to a gene: 13. In germline, CDR1 is SNHLY, CDR2 FYNNEI. The CDR3 length is 17 residues. Here the CDR3 reads CASSERGAGDLGGELFF. The CDR3 coding sequence is TGTGCCAGCAGTGAGAGAGGAGCGGGAGACCTGGGCGGGGAGCTGTTTTTT.

This rearrangement joins TRBV2 to TRBJ2-1; 7 nucleotides agree with TRBD2. CDR3 length: 21 amino acids. The V gene's germline CDR1 is SNHLY and CDR2 FYNNEI. Trimming took 5 bases from V and 4 from J; bases not matched to a gene: 26. The DNA for the CDR3 is TGTGCCAGCAGTCCCAAGGTAGGAGCGGGACCGCGCCCGCGCCCGTACAATGAGCAGTTCTTC. It encodes CASSPKVGAGPRPRPYNEQFF.